The sequence of this T cell receptor beta chain was determined in a study of OX40 agonist ivuxolimab in advanced cancers. The overall study: Participants could have had prior anti-PD-1, anti-PD-L1 or anti-CTLA-4 therapy, and approximately 40% had some. General study findings and limits: Both CD4+ and CD8+ T cell populations in blood had undergone clonal expansion by week 6 at 0.1 to 3.0 mg/kg.

Germline V gives CDR1 SGHKS, CDR2 YYEKEE (reference sequence). CDR3 length: 19 residues. V shed 6 bases and J 0 bases; nucleotides not matched to a gene: 14. Comment on this clone: Its antigen remains unidentified.

Sequencing used immunoSEQ multiplex PCR; TCRdb keeps in-frame clones, though not all of them. The sample consists of tens of thousands of clones, around 80% of them appearing once. The receptor comes from an adult with an advanced solid tumor such as melanoma, head and neck, liver or kidney cancer. This sequence joins TRBV5-5 and TRBJ1-4; 10 nucleotides match TRBD1. The source material was CD4+ or CD8+ T cells sorted from blood, sampled in a trial of the OX40 agonist ivuxolimab. CDR3 protein: CASNSNSRDRGATNEKLFF. CDR3 coding DNA: TGTGCCAGCAACTCAAATTCCCGGGACAGGGGCGCAACTAATGAAAAACTGTTTTTT.